This record looks at one T cell receptor (beta chain) sequence and its context. The antigen it binds to is not known. Base quality data are lacking; no much larger clone is found one base away. The data derive from a study of T cell responses to AZD1222 COVID-19 vaccine (dated by TCRdb to about 2021). With respect to the entire study: AZD1222 recipients with second doses at about 4 weeks or about 12 weeks were pooled, because spike-specific TCR depth and breadth did not differ between schedules. TCR sequencing was performed for roughly 250 trial participants, of whom 200 to 220 were given two doses of AZD1222 and approximately 26 were given two doses of MenACWY control vaccine. Enrollment into the trials was organized by age into subgroups of 18-55, 56-69 and 70-plus years, and those subgroups contained roughly 150, 30 and 60 TCR-sequenced participants, respectively.

The CDR3 regions of human TCRbeta chains were analyzed by immunosequencing. On the study's bioinformatics: Repertoire TCRs were matched against a reference library of SARS-CoV-2-specific TCRs generated with the MIRA antigen-specificity platform. Breadth was defined as the fraction of unique TCRs that were SARS-CoV-2-associated, and depth was defined as the fraction of total T cells that were SARS-CoV-2-associated. Using the MIRA data, every spike-specific TCR was mapped to the spike region that the TCR reacted to and assigned to either a CD4 or a CD8 class. Log10-transformed breadth and depth values were compared by one-way ANOVA with Sidak's multiple comparisons tests. Not all clones reach the TCRdb copy of this immuneACCESS table, which keeps in-frame sequences only. Checked studies attribute under half of the gap to unresolved V genes and leave the rest unexplained. V and J calls and clone size are given by that table; D and trimming were obtained from the DNA. The sample table holds around 100,000 clones, of which about nine tenths were seen once. 1% to 1.5% of the sample lies in the top ten.

Results the study describes overall, beyond this receptor: Reportedly, almost half of the unique spike-specific TCRs recognized epitopes lying outside the regions that are mutated in the B.1.351 and B.1.1.7 variants. Participants were mostly white British and included more females than males, and it was suggested by the authors that clonal diversity may have been underestimated. The vaccine-associated CD4 TCRs covered the entire spike protein, and the dominant responses fell in regions 160-218 and 743-854. The 56-69-year group was small, and its depth increase did not reach significance, likely because of low power. Spike-specific TCR breadth and depth rose significantly after two AZD1222 doses compared with day 0 and with MenACWY recipients. Because no day 14 peak-response samples were available, repertoires were characterized only after the peak T cell response. Conclusions about previously exposed vaccinees were limited because only six AZD1222 recipients were SARS-CoV-2 seropositive at baseline.

The meaning of the sample's time point label: baseline before first vaccination. Vaccinee samples were obtained from the UK trials COV001 and COV002, which included a single-blind randomized controlled phase 2/3 trial of AZD1222 (ChAdOx1 nCoV-19) in healthy adults. For TCRbeta chain sequencing, PBMC samples were collected from trial participants at day 0 and at day 28 after the second dose. The CDR3 runs 13 amino acids, cysteine and phenylalanine included. Only the CDR3 region is kept as DNA, spanning 39 bases read in frame from base 1. Taken from the germline V gene, the CDR1 and CDR2 loops are SGHVS and FNYEAQ. Trimming removed 3 bases from V and 3 bases from J, leaving 6 bases between the germline ends.

The chain links TRBV7-6 with TRBJ1-5, with the D gene call left open. The source was peripheral blood, collected on day 0 of AZD1222 vaccination. The receptor was derived from an adult in good health. The encoded CDR3 is CASSLWPNQPQHF. DNA sequence: TGTGCCAGCAGCTTGTGGCCCAATCAGCCCCAGCATTTT.